The next 14 T cell receptor beta chains were all read from a single sample in a study of prognosis after radiotherapy for stage I lung cancer. Using two-round multiplex PCR, the authors amplified TCR beta CDR3 from genomic DNA. Primers specific to each TRBV and TRBJ gene were used in first-round PCR. Each CDR3 protein is one row after TCRdb ran MiXCR on the multiplex PCR reads. The data contain around 14,000 distinct CDR3 sequences, roughly a third of them seen just once; the ten biggest clones take up around 41%. Specimen: PBMCs, collected before or after stereotactic body radiation therapy (not recorded which). All receptors come from a donor aged 50 or older with non-small cell lung cancer.

Turning to this clonotype: A much bigger clone sits one base away, suggesting this may be a read error. This chain joins TRBV12-5 and TRBJ2-5, with D possibly TRBD1 on 5 matching bases. The V and J ends lost 7 bases and 3 bases respectively, with 27 bases between them. Germline CDR1 LGHNT, CDR2 FRNRAP. The CDR3 spans 18 residues. The CDR3 coding sequence is TGTGCTAGTGCCCTTATCCTCACGACCCTAGGGGCTGAAGAGACCCAGTACTTC. Translation: CASALILTTLGAEETQYF. Filled out from reference TRBV12-5 and TRBJ2-5, the complete variable domain reads DARVTQTPRHKVTEMGQEVTMRCQPILGHNTVFWYRQTMMQGLELLAYFRNRAPLDDSGMPKDRFSAEMPDATLATLKIQPSEPRDSAVYFCASALILTTLGAEETQYFGPGTRLLVL.

A remark on this clonotype: A read error is the likely source, as a far larger clone sits one nucleotide away. V gene TRBV6-4 combines with J gene TRBJ1-2, with 7 bases identical to TRBD1. This CDR3 region has 19 residues. Germline V gene data show CDR1 as MRHNA and CDR2 as SNTAGT. With V trimmed by 9 bases and J by 6 bases, 28 bases remained unmatched. The CDR3 nucleotides read TGTGCCAGAAGTCAGGGCCCCCGGGAGGGGGCGGCGATCTTCAATGGCTACACCTTC. Translating gives CARSQGPREGAAIFNGYTF.

A few counts support this clonotype. It is likely a read error: a sequence one base away is far more abundant. The chain carries TRBV6-4 and TRBJ1-6; D gene ambiguous. Germline V CDR1 and CDR2: MRHNA, SNTAGT. The CDR3 extends over 12 amino acids. This CDR3 reads CASSGPNSTLHF. CDR3 nucleotides: TGTGCCAGCAGTGGACCTAATTCAACCCTCCACTTT.

This clonotype was recorded many times. The chain carries TRBV10-3 and TRBJ2-1, with D possibly matching TRBD2 (7 bases). V shed 9 bases and J shed 7 bases, with 16 bases lying between them. This CDR3 region has 13 residues. Germline CDR1 reads ENHRY; CDR2 reads SYGVKD. CDR3 in amino acids: CAIGGAQRNEQFF. CDR3 nucleotides: TGTGCCATAGGGGGGGCCCAACGGAATGAGCAGTTCTTC.

The V and J genes are TRBV30 and TRBJ1-5; a weak D match, TRBD1 (6 bases). CDR1 is GTSNPN, CDR2 SVGIG, per germline (reference sequence). The ends were cut back, 3 bases at V and 7 bases at J, with 16 bases in the middle. The CDR3 is 14 amino acids. The CDR3 loop reads CAWSLQGVRQPQHF. The CDR3 nucleotides read TGTGCCTGGAGCTTACAGGGTGTCCGCCAGCCCCAGCATTTT.

As for this clonotype: A much larger clonotype is one base distant, so this may be a read error. The rearrangement joins TRBV6-5 to TRBJ2-5; possible D gene TRBD1, 5 bases. V was clipped by 0 bases and J by 5 bases, with 16 bases between them. Germline loops: CDR1 MNHEY, CDR2 SVGAGI. The CDR3 length is 16 residues. CDR3 sequence (DNA): TGTGCCAGCAGTTACTCGAGCGCAGGGAAGGGCGAGACCCAGTACTTC. It codes for CASSYSSAGKGETQYF.

This clonotype was found many times. The chain is built from TRBV5-1 and TRBJ2-5; D is perhaps TRBD2 (6 bases). V lost 5 bases and J lost 5, with 13 bases in between. The CDR3 has 13 amino acids. From germline, CDR1 is SGHRS and CDR2 YFSETQ. CDR3 loop: CASSSGAGETQYF. The CDR3 coding sequence is TGCGCCAGCAGTAGTGGGGCGGGGGAGACCCAGTACTTC.

This clonotype was seen ten or more times. The gene calls are TRBV20-1 and TRBJ1-1; D might be TRBD1 (6 bases). The germline CDR1 and CDR2 sequences are DFQATT and SNEGSKA (reference sequence). The CDR3 is 17 residues long. V was clipped by 3 bases and J by 4 bases, with 24 bases between them. In DNA, the CDR3 is TGCAGTGCTAGGTTAGAGCGCGGGGGCAGGAGGGCCACTGAAGCTTTCTTT. Encoded protein: CSARLERGGRRATEAFF.

This clonotype is termed medium-sized (0.01 to 0.1%). This sequence joins TRBV27 and TRBJ2-2; 10 bases line up with TRBD2. Germline V gene data show CDR1 as MNHEY and CDR2 as SMNVEV (reference sequence). The V and J ends lost 2 bases and 3 bases, in that order; junction bases with no gene match: 6. CDR3 length: 17 amino acids. The CDR3: CASSLKASGSYTGELFF. The DNA of the CDR3 is TGTGCCAGCAGTTTAAAGGCTAGCGGGAGTTACACCGGGGAGCTGTTTTTT.

This clonotype was detected ten times or more. V and J are TRBV28 and TRBJ1-5; 7 positions match TRBD1. The CDR3 contains 16 residues. V shed 3 bases, J shed 7 bases, and the junction held 12 bases outside the gene matches. Germline values: CDR1 MDHEN, CDR2 SYDVKM. In DNA, the CDR3 is TGTGCCAGCAGTTTGGACAGGTCCATCCCCGGGCAGCCCCAGCATTTT. Residues: CASSLDRSIPGQPQHF.

The table lists this clonotype with a count of one. The chain combines TRBV6-5 with TRBJ1-6; maybe TRBD1 (6 bases). The CDR3 loop spans 14 amino acids. V lost 2 bases, J lost 11 bases, and 13 bases lay in between. Germline CDR1 and CDR2: MNHEY and SVGAGI. The CDR3 region is CASSYGQGLAPLHF. CDR3 sequence (DNA): TGTGCCAGCAGTTACGGGCAGGGGCTTGCACCCCTCCACTTT.

This clonotype was counted at least ten times. J is TRBJ2-2 and V is TRBV14; D call uncertain. The length of the CDR3 is 13 residues. V was pared by 0 bases and J by 5 bases, with 4 bases between. Germline CDR1 and CDR2: SGHDN and FVKESK. The CDR3 nucleotides are TGTGCCAGCAGCCAAGATTGGACCGGGGAGCTGTTTTTT. The encoded protein is CASSQDWTGELFF.

On this clonotype itself: A far larger clone is only one base removed, so a read error is likely. V gene TRBV27 combines with J gene TRBJ1-3; the D gene is possibly TRBD1 (5 bases). Germline lookup yields CDR1 MNHEY and CDR2 SMNVEV (reference sequence). This CDR3 is built from 14 residues. Trimming removed 11 bases at V and 0 bases at J, with 14 bases between. The CDR3 DNA reads as TGTGCCGGCAAGGGGCCGCTCTCTGGAAACACCATATATTTT. As protein: CAGKGPLSGNTIYF.

The gene calls are TRBV27 and TRBJ2-7, with D possibly TRBD2 on 6 matching bases. Germline loops: CDR1 MNHEY, CDR2 SMNVEV (reference sequence). The ends were cut back, 8 bases at V and 7 bases at J, with 9 bases in the middle. This CDR3 comprises 10 residues. CDR3 sequence reads: CASGRGEQYF. The DNA of the CDR3 is TGTGCCAGCGGACGGGGGGAGCAGTACTTC.